This record covers a single T cell receptor (beta chain). The target antigen is unknown. Naive and memory CD4+ T cells were separated from cryopreserved PBMCs. This specimen comes from a study of CD4 T cells in relation to SARS-CoV-2 and coronaviruses. Study in general: The HLA restriction of the shared crossreactive spike epitopes was mapped. Study-wide points: The cross-reactivity analysis covered only spike protein, not other viral proteins. No donor gave both pre-pandemic and post-infection samples.

Sequenced by immunoSEQ multiplex PCR; TCRdb stores in-frame clones only, minus some. This sample has approximately 50,000 clones, with about 90% found just once. The CDR3 runs to 13 residues. CDR1 is SEHNR and CDR2 is FQNEAQ in the germline V gene (reference sequence). V dropped 0 bases and J dropped 8 bases, with 9 bases sitting between them. V usage is TRBV7-9 and J usage is TRBJ2-3; perhaps TRBD2 as D (5 bases). The sample comprised naive CD4+ T cells from PBMCs. Subset of the sample: naive CD4+ T cells isolated by negative enrichment. This clonotype originated in an adult with COVID-19. The DNA for the CDR3 is TGTGCCAGCAGCTTAGCGGGAGAGGGTACGCAGTATTTT. It yields the protein CASSLAGEGTQYF.